What follows are 21 T cell receptor beta chains derived from one specimen sequenced in a study of blood T cell repertoires in COVID-19. Clones were sequenced by immunoSEQ multiplex PCR, and TCRdb holds only the in-frame ones, with some missing. The sample contains approximately 450,000 clones, about 85% of which appear only once. Sequencing was carried out using PBMCs or T cells enriched from blood (not recorded which). These receptors originate from a woman younger than 35 with acute COVID-19.

The rearrangement uses TRBV19 and TRBJ1-5; the match to TRBD1 covers 7 bases. The V gene's germline CDR1 is LNHDA and CDR2 SQIVND (reference sequence). The trim removed 5 bases at V and 0 bases at J, leaving 7 bases unmatched. CDR3 length: 16 residues. In nucleotides, the CDR3 is TGTGCCAGTAGTGAACAGGGGTCGTTTAGCAATCAGCCCCAGCATTTT. Encoded protein: CASSEQGSFSNQPQHF.

This clone appeared once. The chain uses TRBV2 and TRBJ2-1; the match to TRBD1 covers 10 bases. The CDR3 runs 15 residues. Unmatched junction bases numbered 7, after V lost 5 bases and J lost 6 bases. Germline V gene sequence: CDR1 SNHLY, CDR2 FYNNEI. As DNA, the CDR3 is TGTGCCAGCAGTTCCGACAGGGGGCGGGTCAATGAGCAGTTCTTC. This gives the protein CASSSDRGRVNEQFF.

This clone was seen a handful of times. The J gene is TRBJ1-3, the V gene TRBV9; D call uncertain. The V end lost 0 bases, the J end lost 4 bases, and 8 bases lay between the germline ends. Germline assignment: CDR1 SGDLS and CDR2 YYNGEE. The length of the CDR3 is 14 residues. This CDR3 reads CASSVGTVGNTIYF. DNA for the CDR3: TGTGCCAGCAGCGTAGGCACAGTCGGAAACACCATATATTTT.

The gene calls are TRBV5-4 and TRBJ1-1; D is undetermined. V gave up 6 bases and J gave up 1 base, with 10 bases separating them. Germline V gene lookup returns CDR1 SGHNT and CDR2 YYREEE (reference sequence). This CDR3 comprises 13 residues. This CDR3 reads CASNSLKNTEAFF. In DNA form, the CDR3 reads TGTGCCAGCAACTCACTCAAGAACACTGAAGCTTTCTTT.

The chain has TRBV11-2 and TRBJ2-7; 13 positions agree with TRBD2. V lost 5 bases to trimming and J lost 5 bases; unmatched junction nucleotides: 9. Germline loops: CDR1 SGHAT, CDR2 FQNNGV. The CDR3 spans 16 residues. CDR3 DNA: TGTGCCAGCAGCGACCGGACTAGCGGGGGTTATGACGAGCAGTACTTC. Encoded protein: CASSDRTSGGYDEQYF.

The chain joins TRBV28 to TRBJ2-1, with TRBD2 matching 7 bases. J lost 2 bases, V lost 3 bases, and 4 bases had no gene match. This CDR3 is built from 15 residues. The germline V gene has CDR1 MDHEN and CDR2 SYDVKM. The CDR3 bases are TGTGCCAGCAGTTTCGTAAGCGGGACCTACAATGAGCAGTTCTTC. As protein: CASSFVSGTYNEQFF.

The rearrangement joins TRBV7-2 to TRBJ2-3; 11 bases are shared with TRBD2. The CDR3 runs 16 residues. Germline trimming cut 6 bases from V and 0 bases from J; bases unmatched to any gene: 5. The germline V gene has CDR1 SGHTA and CDR2 FQGNSA. CDR3: CASRASGRWSTDTQYF. The CDR3 DNA follows: TGTGCCAGCAGGGCTAGCGGGAGGTGGAGCACAGATACGCAGTATTTT.

The V gene is TRBV7-8, the J gene TRBJ2-7; 12 positions agree with TRBD2. Germline CDR1 and CDR2: SGHVS and FQNEAQ. This CDR3 spans 15 amino acids. Germline trimming cut 5 bases from V and 3 bases from J; bases unmatched to any gene: 5. The CDR3 reads CASSPGLAGYYEQYF. The DNA for the CDR3 is TGTGCCAGCAGCCCCGGACTAGCGGGGTACTACGAGCAGTACTTC.

The chain joins TRBV19 to TRBJ1-1; possible D gene TRBD1, 5 bases. Trimming took 7 bases from V and 0 from J, leaving 15 bases between them. The CDR3 consists of 15 residues. Germline V CDR1 and CDR2: LNHDA, SQIVND (reference sequence). CDR3 DNA: TGTGCCAGTACGGGAGGGGCTTACATGAACACTGAAGCTTTCTTT. As protein: CASTGGAYMNTEAFF.

The chain recombines TRBV27 with TRBJ1-1; D is undetermined. Looked up from germline, CDR1 is MNHEY and CDR2 is SMNVEV (reference sequence). This CDR3 has 14 amino acids. Trimming pared 2 bases from V and 1 base from J, leaving 8 bases between. As DNA, the CDR3 is TGTGCCAGCAGTTTACGTTCCAGGAACACTGAAGCTTTCTTT. This sequence encodes CASSLRSRNTEAFF.

The chain uses TRBV6-5 and TRBJ2-6; 8 nucleotides line up with TRBD1. Germline CDR1 is MNHEY and CDR2 is SVGAGI. This CDR3 is built from 16 residues. V dropped 0 bases and J dropped 4; count of bases not matched to a gene: 2. CDR3 in DNA: TGTGCCAGCAGTTACTCGAGGACAGGGGGGGCCAACGTCCTGACTTTC. Its translation: CASSYSRTGGANVLTF.

The sample holds a few counts of this clone. The rearrangement joins TRBV28 to TRBJ1-3; D might be TRBD1 (5 bases). Germline CDR1 MDHEN, CDR2 SYDVKM. This CDR3 spans 16 amino acids. Trimming cost V 5 bases and J 3 bases, with 17 bases left between them. CDR3 in amino acids: CASSHRDSVVGNTIYF. CDR3 in DNA: TGTGCCAGCAGTCATCGCGACAGTGTAGTTGGAAACACCATATATTTT. Based on the CDR3 plus reference TRBV28 and TRBJ1-3, the full variable domain is DVKVTQSSRYLVKRTGEKVFLECVQDMDHENMFWYRQDPGLGLRLIYFSYDVKMKEKGDIPEGYSVSREKKERFSLILESASTNQTSMYLCASSHRDSVVGNTIYFGEGSWLTVV.

The chain carries TRBV2 and TRBJ2-3; D perhaps matches TRBD2 (5 bases). The CDR3 has 14 residues. The germline gives CDR1 SNHLY, CDR2 FYNNEI. Trimming stripped 5 bases from V and 2 bases from J, with 11 bases between. CDR3 nucleotides: TGTGCCAGCAGTACTAGTAGTTCCACAGATACGCAGTATTTT. The encoded protein is CASSTSSSTDTQYF.

The chain carries TRBV3-1 (or the pseudogene TRBV3-2) and TRBJ1-6, with a weak D call TRBD1 (5 bases). The CDR3 length is 14 residues. With 6 bases removed from V and 7 bases from J, the gap between germline ends came to 13 bases. The germline V gene encodes CDR1 LGHDT and CDR2 YNNKEL (reference sequence). CDR3 DNA sequence: TGTGCCAGCAGGAGAGACAGCGACAATTCACCCCTCCACTTT. It is translated as CASRRDSDNSPLHF.

This clone was found a few times. The V call is TRBV27, the J call TRBJ2-7; 10 bases line up with TRBD1. The ends lost 6 bases at V and 2 bases at J; junction bases unmatched: 10. This CDR3 contains 16 residues. CDR1 is MNHEY, CDR2 SMNVEV, per germline (reference sequence). The CDR3 DNA sequence: TGTGCCAGCAGGTTGAGAGGGACAGGGGTAACCTACGAGCAGTACTTC. Protein product: CASRLRGTGVTYEQYF.

This chain uses TRBV7-9 with TRBJ2-2, with 8 nucleotides matching TRBD1. The trim removed 3 bases at V and 3 bases at J, leaving 6 bases unmatched. The CDR3 consists of 16 residues. Germline assignment: CDR1 SEHNR and CDR2 FQNEAQ (reference sequence). For the CDR3, the DNA is TGTGCCAGCAGCTTGGGGCAGGGGGCCTACACCGGGGAGCTGTTTTTT. Protein sequence: CASSLGQGAYTGELFF. The full variable domain, with the rest looked up from reference TRBV7-9 and TRBJ2-2, is DTGVSQNPRHKITKRGQNVTFRCDPISEHNRLYWYRQTLGQGPEFLTYFQNEAQLEKSRLLSDRFSAERPKGSFSTLEIQRTEQGDSAMYLCASSLGQGAYTGELFFGEGSRLTVL.

The chain has TRBV27 and TRBJ2-7; D perhaps matches TRBD1 (6 bases). Per germline, CDR1 MNHEY and CDR2 SMNVEV (reference sequence). The V end was cut by 5 bases, the J end by 2 bases, with 13 bases between. The CDR3 totals 14 residues. DNA for the CDR3: TGTGCCAGCAGTCCCCGGGACAAGCCCTACGAGCAGTACTTC. The encoded protein is CASSPRDKPYEQYF.

The rearrangement joins TRBV29-1 to TRBJ2-7, with D maybe TRBD1 (5 bases). CDR3 length equals 12 residues. V gave up 3 bases and J gave up 3 bases, with 9 bases separating them. From germline, CDR1 is SQVTM and CDR2 ANQGSEA. CDR3 in DNA: TGCAGCGTTGATGACAGCTTCTACGAGCAGTACTTC. Translation gives CSVDDSFYEQYF.

V is TRBV7-2 and J is TRBJ1-3; tentative D call: TRBD1 (5 bases). The V end lost 6 bases, the J end lost 5 bases, and 11 bases lay between the germline ends. The CDR3 runs to 13 residues. Germline V gene lookup returns CDR1 SGHTA and CDR2 FQGNSA. The CDR3 protein is CASSIGTRNTIYF. The DNA of the CDR3 is TGTGCCAGCAGTATTGGGACTCGAAACACCATATATTTT.

The chain is built from TRBV5-1 and TRBJ2-7, with 7 bases that match TRBD1. V was clipped by 0 bases and J by 7 bases; unmatched bases: 19. The length of the CDR3 is 18 residues. Germline lookup yields CDR1 SGHRS and CDR2 YFSETQ. The CDR3 sequence: CASSLAEGATDVPIEQYF. CDR3 nucleotide sequence: TGCGCCAGCAGCTTGGCCGAGGGGGCCACAGACGTTCCTATAGAGCAGTACTTC.

J is TRBJ2-5 and V is TRBV6-4; tentatively, D is TRBD2 (5 bases). The CDR3 spans 13 residues. CDR1 and CDR2 (germline): MRHNA, SNTAGT. V lost 0 bases and J 7 bases, leaving 9 bases between the germline ends. The CDR3 region is CASSDSAGGTQYF. The CDR3 DNA is TGTGCCAGCAGTGACTCAGCTGGAGGGACCCAGTACTTC.